Listed below are T cell receptor beta chains from one sample, sequenced in a study of blood T cell repertoires in COVID-19. Assay used: immunoSEQ multiplex PCR; TCRdb lists only in-frame clones, some missing. The sample includes about 430,000 clones, 70% to 90% of them seen just once. The specimen sequenced was PBMCs or T cells enriched from blood (not recorded which). These receptors came from a woman aged 25 to 39 with acute COVID-19. CDR3s include the opening cysteine and the closing phenylalanine or tryptophan. A D gene is named only where the DNA matches it firmly. Expanded clones are given a class, and other clones once, few, many or no size at all.

V gene: TRBV2
clone size: -
J gene: TRBJ2-7
D gene: TRBD1
CDR3 DNA: TGTGCCGGGGGACAGGGGAGCTACGAGCAGTACTTC
CDR3 protein: CAGGQGSYEQYF

V gene: TRBV6-6
clone size: -
J gene: TRBJ1-3
D gene: -
CDR3 DNA: TGTGCCACCGAGGAGACCTACTCTGGAAACACCATATATTTT
CDR3 protein: CATEETYSGNTIYF

V gene: TRBV4-3
clone size: few
J gene: TRBJ2-5
D gene: TRBD1
CDR3 DNA: TGCGCCAGCAGCCAAAGCGGGACAGGGGGATTCCAAGAGACCCAGTACTTC
CDR3 protein: CASSQSGTGGFQETQYF

V gene: TRBV27
clone size: -
J gene: TRBJ1-2
D gene: TRBD1
CDR3 DNA: TGTGCCAGCAGTTCGACCGGGACAGGTGGCCCTTTAATCTATGGCTACACCTTC
CDR3 protein: CASSSTGTGGPLIYGYTF

V gene: TRBV5-1
clone size: -
J gene: TRBJ2-7
D gene: -
CDR3 DNA: TGCGCCAGCAGCGAAATAGGGGGGGACCCCTACGAGCAGTACTTC
CDR3 protein: CASSEIGGDPYEQYF

V gene: TRBV12-3/TRBV12-4
clone size: -
J gene: TRBJ2-7
D gene: -
CDR3 DNA: TGTGCCAGCAGAGGGGGTTGGTCCTACGAGCAGTACTTC
CDR3 protein: CASRGGWSYEQYF

V gene: TRBV4-1
clone size: -
J gene: TRBJ1-1
D gene: -
CDR3 DNA: TGCGCCAGCAGCCAAGTTAGACCACAGGGAGCGGTATCAGCTGAAGCTTTCTTT
CDR3 protein: CASSQVRPQGAVSAEAFF

V gene: TRBV5-8
clone size: -
J gene: TRBJ2-7
D gene: -
CDR3 DNA: TGTGCCAGCAGCTTGCCCAGTTACTACGAGCAGTACTTC
CDR3 protein: CASSLPSYYEQYF

V gene: TRBV7-2
clone size: once
J gene: TRBJ1-1
D gene: -
CDR3 DNA: TGTGCCAGCAGTCCCGACATACTGAACACTGAAGCTTTCTTT
CDR3 protein: CASSPDILNTEAFF

V gene: TRBV10-3
clone size: few
J gene: TRBJ1-1
D gene: -
CDR3 DNA: TGTGCCATCAGTGACCACCCGCCCCCCAGGCACACTGAAGCTTTCTTT
CDR3 protein: CAISDHPPPRHTEAFF

V gene: TRBV3-1/TRBV3-2
clone size: -
J gene: TRBJ2-3
D gene: TRBD2
CDR3 DNA: TGTGCCAGCAGCCAGAAGCGTAAAGCGGGGGTGGCAGATACGCAGTATTTT
CDR3 protein: CASSQKRKAGVADTQYF

V gene: TRBV7-9
clone size: -
J gene: TRBJ1-1
D gene: -
CDR3 DNA: TGTGCCAGCAGCTTAGCCGGAACCAGGGGATTGTTGGATGCTTTCTTT
CDR3 protein: CASSLAGTRGLLDAFF

V gene: TRBV19
clone size: -
J gene: TRBJ1-3
D gene: TRBD1
CDR3 DNA: TGTGCCAGTAGTAAACAGGGGTTTGGGGACACCATATATTTT
CDR3 protein: CASSKQGFGDTIYF

V gene: TRBV3-1/TRBV3-2
clone size: -
J gene: TRBJ2-7
D gene: TRBD1
CDR3 DNA: TGTGCCAGCAGCCAAGTGCGGACAGGGGACTCCTACGAGCAGTACTTC
CDR3 protein: CASSQVRTGDSYEQYF

V gene: TRBV7-3
clone size: -
J gene: TRBJ2-1
D gene: TRBD2
CDR3 DNA: TGTGCCAGCAGCTTAGGCCTAGCGGGGGGCCCCGGTGAGCAGTTCTTC
CDR3 protein: CASSLGLAGGPGEQFF

V gene: TRBV3-1/TRBV3-2
clone size: -
J gene: TRBJ2-5
D gene: -
CDR3 DNA: TGTGCCAGCAGCCCTCACAGGGGGGGGGCCGGAGAGACCCAGTACTTC
CDR3 protein: CASSPHRGGAGETQYF

V gene: TRBV7-6
clone size: -
J gene: TRBJ1-6
D gene: -
CDR3 DNA: TGTGCCAGCAGCTTCGAGAGCTCCTATAATTCACCCCTCCACTTT
CDR3 protein: CASSFESSYNSPLHF

V gene: TRBV30
clone size: -
J gene: TRBJ1-1
D gene: -
CDR3 DNA: TGTGCCTGGAGTGCCACAGGAGATGAAGCTTTCTTT
CDR3 protein: CAWSATGDEAFF

V gene: TRBV7-9
clone size: -
J gene: TRBJ2-3
D gene: TRBD2
CDR3 DNA: TGTGCCAGCAGCTTAGGACCCCGTCGGGGGGCAGATACGCAGTATTTT
CDR3 protein: CASSLGPRRGADTQYF

V gene: TRBV2
clone size: -
J gene: TRBJ2-7
D gene: -
CDR3 DNA: TGTGCCAGCAAAAGAACGGACGAGCAGTACTTC
CDR3 protein: CASKRTDEQYF

V gene: TRBV5-1
clone size: -
J gene: TRBJ1-1
D gene: -
CDR3 DNA: TGCGCCAGCAGCTTGAAGGGGTCGTTCCTGAACACTGAAGCTTTCTTT
CDR3 protein: CASSLKGSFLNTEAFF

V gene: TRBV18
clone size: -
J gene: TRBJ2-7
D gene: -
CDR3 DNA: TGTGCCAGCTCAGCTCTTCAGGGGCCTGAGCAGTACTTC
CDR3 protein: CASSALQGPEQYF

V gene: TRBV18
clone size: -
J gene: TRBJ1-2
D gene: TRBD1
CDR3 DNA: TGTGCCAGCTCACCCGGACAGGGAACCAACTATGGCTACACCTTC
CDR3 protein: CASSPGQGTNYGYTF

V gene: TRBV7-2
clone size: -
J gene: TRBJ2-5
D gene: -
CDR3 DNA: TGTGCCAGCACCTCTAGGGGGCGGGGGGCCCGTCAAGAGACCCAGTACTTC
CDR3 protein: CASTSRGRGARQETQYF

V gene: TRBV2
clone size: few
J gene: TRBJ1-3
D gene: TRBD1
CDR3 DNA: TGTGCCAGCAGTGAAATAACAGGGGGCGCAGACACCATATATTTT
CDR3 protein: CASSEITGGADTIYF

V gene: TRBV3-1/TRBV3-2
clone size: -
J gene: TRBJ1-2
D gene: -
CDR3 DNA: -
CDR3 protein: CASSQDFGPGVSGYTF

V gene: TRBV15
clone size: -
J gene: TRBJ1-2
D gene: -
CDR3 DNA: TGTGCCACCCTAGGCCACAAGTCGTATGGCTACACCTTC
CDR3 protein: CATLGHKSYGYTF

V gene: TRBV15
clone size: -
J gene: TRBJ2-1
D gene: -
CDR3 DNA: TGTGCCACCAGCAGAGACCCGGGGGGCACCAATGAGCAGTTCTTC
CDR3 protein: CATSRDPGGTNEQFF

V gene: TRBV24-1
clone size: -
J gene: TRBJ2-1
D gene: -
CDR3 DNA: TGTGCCACCAGTGATCGGTTCACTGAGCAGTTCTTC
CDR3 protein: CATSDRFTEQFF

V gene: TRBV18
clone size: -
J gene: TRBJ2-7
D gene: -
CDR3 DNA: TGTGCCAGCTCACGGTACAACTACGAGCAGTACTTC
CDR3 protein: CASSRYNYEQYF

V gene: TRBV6-1
clone size: -
J gene: TRBJ2-7
D gene: -
CDR3 DNA: TGTGCCAGCAGTGAACCTTTTACCGGGACAACAAAATTC
CDR3 protein: CASSEPFTGTTKF

V gene: TRBV4-3
clone size: -
J gene: TRBJ1-1
D gene: -
CDR3 DNA: TGCGCCAGCAGCCCAGGTACGGCCACTGAAGCTTTCTTT
CDR3 protein: CASSPGTATEAFF

V gene: TRBV7-2
clone size: -
J gene: TRBJ2-7
D gene: TRBD2
CDR3 DNA: TGTGCCAGCAGCTCCCCTCTAACGGGGCGGGGGTCGTCCTACGAGCAGTACTTC
CDR3 protein: CASSSPLTGRGSSYEQYF

V gene: TRBV2
clone size: -
J gene: TRBJ2-7
D gene: TRBD1
CDR3 DNA: TGTGCCAGCAGTGTAGAACAGGGGAACTACGAGCAGTACTTC
CDR3 protein: CASSVEQGNYEQYF